This T cell receptor (beta chain) derives from a study of cytomegalovirus exposure and HLA in healthy donors. The CDR3 sequence is 13 residues long. The germline V gene encodes CDR1 SGHAT and CDR2 FQNNGV. V was clipped by 1 base and J by 3 bases, with 6 bases between them. Concerning this clone itself: Other DNA sequences from this sample encode an identical CDR3 as well.

This PCR relied on a set of 60 Vbeta primers and 13 Jbeta primers. TCRdb keeps only in-frame clones here, not all; method: immunoSEQ multiplex PCR. The data show 150,000 to 200,000 clones, with around 82% seen just once and about 2.5% held by the top ten. The TCR originated in a woman aged 25 to 39 in good health and CMV-seropositive. The material sequenced was PBMCs. The chain couples TRBV11-2 to TRBJ2-5; D remains ambiguous. The CDR3 nucleotides are TGTGCCAGCAGCTTAGGTCGAGAAGAGACCCAGTACTTC. Translated: CASSLGREETQYF.